Below, 31 T cell receptor beta chains from the same sample are listed, as sequenced in a study of CD8+ T cells in alopecia areata. Extracted RNA was reverse transcribed into cDNA, the sequencing template. Only in-frame clones appear in the TCRdb table, and some are missing; sequencing was by immunoSEQ multiplex PCR. Sampling found about 3,600 clones, none seen once. Markers including CD4, CD8alpha, NKG2D and NKG2ACE guided sorting of pooled cutaneous lymph node cells. Material for sequencing was CD8+ T cells sorted from a lymph node. The receptors were sampled from a C3H/HeJ mouse with alopecia areata. This strain has MHC haplotype H2-k.

This clone has a count of ten or more. The gene names here belong to mouse. The CDR3 goes on 4 residues after the read ends, and that part is filled in from the germline J gene. This sample also contains other DNA sequences that code for the same CDR3. The gene calls are TRBV19 and TRBJ2-7; 11 nucleotides align to TRBD2. The CDR3 is 14 amino acids. The junction had 3 bases not matched to a gene; V was cut back by 4 bases and J by 3 bases. Germline V CDR1 and CDR2: FNHDT, SITEND (reference sequence). CDR3 amino acids: CASSPGLGDYEQYF. CDR3 DNA, as far as it was read: TGTGCCAGCAGTCCGGGACTGGGGGACTAT.

In its sample, this clone was seen many times. The listed genes are named as in mouse. The sequence runs out 4 residues before the end of the CDR3; the remainder is reconstructed from the germline J gene. The V gene is TRBV5, the J gene TRBJ2-7; 10 positions agree with TRBD1. With 4 bases clipped from V and 3 bases from J, the junction kept 3 bases outside the gene matches. The length of the CDR3 is 14 residues. Germline assignment: CDR1 LGHNA and CDR2 YNLKQL (reference sequence). CDR3: CASSPRTGGYEQYF. The sequenced part of the CDR3 DNA is TGTGCCAGCAGCCCCCGGACAGGGGGCTAT.

This clone has just a few counts. The listed genes are named as in mouse. The read terminates 4 residues ahead of where the CDR3 ends, so the germline J gene completes it. The V and J genes are TRBV13-1 and TRBJ2-7, with 9 positions matching TRBD1. The CDR3 is made up of 14 amino acids. Germline loops: CDR1 NSHNY, CDR2 SYGAGN. This CDR3 reads CASRPRDRDHEQYF. The sequenced part of the CDR3 DNA is TGTGCCAGCAGACCCCGGGACAGGGACCAT.

This clone was recorded at least ten times. Gene and germline names: mouse. The read finishes 4 residues shy of the CDR3 end, and the germline J gene is used to complete it. The chain is built from TRBV16 and TRBJ2-2, with 11 bases fitting TRBD2. The CDR3 totals 20 residues. V shed 0 bases and J 2 bases; nucleotides not matched to a gene: 11. Germline V gene data show CDR1 as SGHSA and CDR2 as FRNQAP. CDR3 bases read: TGTGCAAGCAGCTTAGATCTAGACTGGGGGGGACCGGGGAACACCGGG. This encodes CASSLDLDWGGPGNTG. The whole CDR3 protein is CASSLDLDWGGPGNTGQLYF.

This clone was observed at least ten times. Gene names and germline match the mouse. The read terminates 4 residues before the CDR3 end, so the remaining end is supplied by the germline J gene. V gene TRBV13-1 combines with J gene TRBJ2-7, with D perhaps matching TRBD2 (6 bases). CDR3 length: 12 residues. Per germline, CDR1 NSHNY and CDR2 SYGAGN. The CDR3 sequence is CASSAGLYEQYF. The sequenced CDR3 bases are TGTGCCAGCAGTGCGGGACTTTAT.

Within the sample, this clone is medium-sized. Gene labels here are mouse ones. The sequenced fragment ends 4 residues before the CDR3 boundary, so the rest is inferred from the germline J gene. V usage is TRBV1 and J usage is TRBJ2-7, with TRBD1 identical over 7 bases. V lost 1 base and J lost 2; bases outside the gene matches: 2. Germline CDR1 and CDR2: NSQYPW and LRSPGD (reference sequence). There are 14 residues in the CDR3. CDR3 loop: CTCSAGQGPYEQYF. The CDR3 bases that were read are TGCACCTGCAGTGCAGGACAGGGCCCCTAT.

This clone is termed medium-sized. Genes here carry mouse names. The read is 4 residues too short to cover the CDR3 end, so that end is filled in from the germline J gene. The rearrangement uses TRBV13-2 and TRBJ2-3; 12 bases align to TRBD2. V lost 3 bases and J lost 3; bases outside the gene matches: 5. Germline V lookup: CDR1 NNHNN, CDR2 SYGAGS (reference sequence). The CDR3 extends over 16 amino acids. The CDR3 bases that were read are TGTGCCAGCGGTGGTCCGGGACTGGGGGGAGCAGAA. Translating it yields CASGGPGLGGAE. The CDR3 in full is CASGGPGLGGAETLYF.

Comment on this clone: These gene names are mouse names. From the germline J gene comes the end of the CDR3, since the read stops 4 residues before it. The chain is built from TRBV13-1 and TRBJ2-7; D is perhaps TRBD2 (6 bases). This CDR3 region has 14 residues. The germline gives CDR1 NSHNY, CDR2 SYGAGN. CDR3 DNA (partial): TGTGCCAGCAGTGAGTCCCTGGGGAGTTAT. As protein: CASSESLGSY. The full CDR3 protein is CASSESLGSYEQYF.

Note on this clone: Gene names and germline refer to mouse. The CDR3 end falls 4 residues outside the read, so it is completed with the germline J gene. This chain links TRBV4 with TRBJ2-5; 7 nucleotides match TRBD2. CDR1 is LGHDT, CDR2 YNNKQL, per germline (reference sequence). This CDR3 has 13 amino acids. The CDR3 is CASSYTGVDTQYF. The sequenced part of the CDR3 DNA is TGTGCCAGCAGCTACACTGGGGTAGAC.

This clone was observed at least ten times. Genes here carry mouse names. The read ends 4 residues before the CDR3 terminus; that terminus is restored from the germline J gene. The V call is TRBV13-3, the J call TRBJ2-5; TRBD1 matches at 10 bases. CDR1 and CDR2 (germline): NNHDY, SYVADS. The CDR3 runs 13 residues. Partial CDR3 DNA: TGTGCCAGCAGGGGACAGGGGAAGGAC. Its translation is CASRGQGKD. The full-length CDR3 reads as CASRGQGKDTQYF.

This clone has only a few counts. Any gene name here is a mouse gene name. The CDR3 end lies 4 residues beyond the end of the read and is filled in from the germline J gene. The rearrangement joins TRBV13-3 to TRBJ2-2, with TRBD1 as a possible D gene (6 bases). CDR3 length: 15 residues. CDR1 is NNHDY and CDR2 is SYVADS in the germline V gene. V was trimmed by 5 bases and J by 1 base, leaving 12 bases between them. CDR3 bases read: TGTGCCAGCAGACCGGGACAAATAAACACCGGG. Translation gives CASRPGQINTG. Given in full, the CDR3 is CASRPGQINTGQLYF.

This clone was observed many times. Gene labels here are mouse ones. The CDR3 goes on 4 residues after the read ends, and that part is filled in from the germline J gene. The rearrangement uses TRBV13-1 and TRBJ2-7, with TRBD1 as a possible D gene (6 bases). Germline CDR1 is NSHNY and CDR2 is SYGAGN. This CDR3 has 13 amino acids. The CDR3 sequence: CASSDGTAYEQYF. The part of the CDR3 DNA that was read is TGTGCCAGCAGTGATGGGACAGCTTAT.

This clone was detected only a few times. The genes and germline here are from mouse. The read stops 4 residues short of the end of the CDR3; the missing end is completed from the germline J gene. The chain joins TRBV31 to TRBJ2-5; possibly TRBD2 for D (6 bases). V shed 0 bases and J shed 2 bases, with 9 bases lying between them. Germline CDR1 and CDR2: GKSSPN and SITVG. The CDR3 spans 14 residues. The sequenced part of the CDR3 DNA is TGTGCCTGGAGTCTATATGGGGGCCAAGAC. Translation gives CAWSLYGGQD. The complete CDR3 protein is CAWSLYGGQDTQYF.

This clone came up many times. Genes here carry mouse names. Sequencing ends 4 residues short of the CDR3 end; the germline J gene provides the rest. The J gene is TRBJ2-3, the V gene TRBV1, with TRBD2 as a possible D gene (5 bases). This CDR3 comprises 16 residues. CDR1 and CDR2 (germline): NSQYPW, LRSPGD (reference sequence). The V gene lost 0 bases and the J gene lost 0 bases, with 10 bases spanning the gap. The CDR3 loop reads CTCSAEMGNSAETLYF. Partial CDR3 DNA: TGCACCTGCAGTGCAGAAATGGGGAATAGTGCAGAA.

This clone was seen ten or more times. Genes here carry mouse names. The read ends 4 residues before the CDR3 terminus; that terminus is restored from the germline J gene. This chain connects TRBV19 to TRBJ2-1, with TRBD1 identical over 8 bases. The germline V gene has CDR1 FNHDT and CDR2 SITEND (reference sequence). V lost 3 bases and J lost 5; bases outside the gene matches: 4. The CDR3 sequence is 14 residues long. The part of the CDR3 DNA that was read is TGTGCCAGCAGTACAACAGGGGGGAATGCT. This translates into CASSTTGGNA. The whole CDR3 sequence reads CASSTTGGNAEQFF.

This clone was observed many times. Gene names are the mouse ones. The CDR3 end lies 4 residues beyond the end of the read and is filled in from the germline J gene. The chain is built from TRBV19 and TRBJ1-1, with D perhaps matching TRBD1 (6 bases). The germline V gene has CDR1 FNHDT and CDR2 SITEND (reference sequence). This CDR3 comprises 13 residues. With 5 bases removed from V and 2 bases from J, the gap between germline ends came to 10 bases. The CDR3 region is CASSQGHNTEVFF. The part of the CDR3 DNA that was read is TGTGCCAGCAGCCAGGGACATAACACA.

This clone showed up many times. Gene names and germline refer to mouse. The sequence runs out 4 residues before the end of the CDR3; the remainder is reconstructed from the germline J gene. The gene calls are TRBV12-2 and TRBJ2-1; 11 bases line up with TRBD1. J lost 1 base, V lost 0 bases, and 1 base had no gene match. Looked up from germline, CDR1 is SGHLS and CDR2 is HYDKME. There are 16 residues in the CDR3. The sequenced CDR3 bases are TGTGCCAGCTCTCTCGGGACAGGGGGGAACTATGCT. Translation gives CASSLGTGGNYA. In full, the CDR3 is CASSLGTGGNYAEQFF.

This clone showed up many times. These gene names are mouse names. Read sequence stops 4 residues before the CDR3 end, and the germline J gene provides the missing end. V is TRBV13-3 and J is TRBJ2-7, with D unresolved. The ends were cut back, 0 bases at V and 1 base at J, with 5 bases in the middle. Germline V gene data show CDR1 as NNHDY and CDR2 as SYVADS. The CDR3 consists of 13 residues. The CDR3 bases that were read are TGTGCCAGCAGTGATGAGGGTTCCTAT. This translates into CASSDEGSY. The full CDR3 sequence reads CASSDEGSYEQYF.

As to this clone: Gene names follow the mouse nomenclature. The read ends 4 residues early relative to the CDR3; the germline J gene fills the gap. V is TRBV19 and J is TRBJ2-1; TRBD1 matches 7 bases. The CDR3 contains 13 residues. V was clipped by 5 bases and J by 1 base; unmatched bases: 0. CDR1 is FNHDT, CDR2 SITEND, per germline (reference sequence). CDR3 sequence: CASRQGNYAEQFF. The DNA read from the CDR3 is TGTGCCAGCAGACAGGGGAACTATGCT.

There are many counts of this clone. These gene names are mouse names. CDR3 DNA (partial): TGTGCCAGCAGTGGGGAGGGGGGGAACTCC. Its translation is CASSGEGGNS. The CDR3 as a whole reads CASSGEGGNSDYTF. The chain couples TRBV13-3 to TRBJ1-2; tentatively, D is TRBD1 (6 bases). The CDR3 end lies 4 residues beyond the end of the read and is filled in from the germline J gene. In germline, CDR1 is NNHDY, CDR2 SYVADS. The V gene lost 3 bases and the J gene lost 2 bases, with 11 bases spanning the gap. This CDR3 spans 14 amino acids.

This clone was observed many times. Gene names are mouse gene names. The read stops 4 residues short of the end of the CDR3; the missing end is completed from the germline J gene. This sequence joins TRBV19 and TRBJ1-1, with a tentative D call TRBD1 (6 bases). The CDR3 runs 15 residues. Per germline, CDR1 FNHDT and CDR2 SITEND (reference sequence). Trimming cost V 0 bases and J 0 bases, with 9 bases left between them. CDR3 protein: CASSIEDSANTEVFF. The CDR3 bases that were read are TGTGCCAGCAGTATAGAGGACAGTGCAAACACA.

This clone is termed medium-sized (0.01 to 0.1%). Gene names refer to mouse genes. From the germline J gene comes the end of the CDR3, since the read stops 3 residues before it. This chain connects TRBV1 to TRBJ1-6; 7 bases fit TRBD1. TRBJ1-6 is noted as an ORF with a role that remains uncertain. The V gene's germline CDR1 is NSQYPW and CDR2 LRSPGD (reference sequence). The CDR3 totals 15 residues. J was trimmed by 5 bases and V by 2 bases; bases with no gene match: 3. Incomplete CDR3 DNA: TGCACCTGCAGTGCAAGACAGGGTAATAATTCGCCC. It encodes CTCSARQGNNSP. The CDR3 as a whole reads CTCSARQGNNSPLYF.

This clone was seen ten or more times. Gene and germline names: mouse. The read ends 4 residues before the CDR3 terminus; that terminus is restored from the germline J gene. J is TRBJ1-1 and V is TRBV29; TRBD1 agrees at 8 bases. V shed 5 bases and J 1 base; nucleotides not matched to a gene: 0. CDR3 length equals 13 residues. Germline V gene sequence: CDR1 MSHET, CDR2 SYDVDS. The CDR3 loop reads CASSGQGNTEVFF. The sequenced CDR3 bases are TGTGCTAGCAGTGGACAGGGAAACACA.

This clone was found many times. Gene labels here are mouse ones. The read terminates 4 residues ahead of where the CDR3 ends, so the germline J gene completes it. The chain combines TRBV1 with TRBJ1-2; 10 bases fit TRBD1. The CDR3 sequence is 15 residues long. Germline V gene sequence: CDR1 NSQYPW, CDR2 LRSPGD (reference sequence). The sequenced CDR3 bases are TGCACCTGCAGTGCAGAAGGGACAGGGGAGTCC. This sequence encodes CTCSAEGTGES. The whole CDR3 protein reads CTCSAEGTGESDYTF.

Ten or more counts support this clone. Mouse gene names apply. The sequenced fragment ends 4 residues before the CDR3 boundary, so the rest is inferred from the germline J gene. This chain links TRBV5 with TRBJ2-3, with TRBD2 matching 12 bases. V was pared by 1 base and J by 1 base, with 3 bases of the junction left unmatched. Germline values: CDR1 LGHNA, CDR2 YNLKQL (reference sequence). The CDR3 contains 17 residues. The CDR3 protein is CASSQGLGGRGAETLYF. The covered CDR3 bases are TGTGCCAGCAGCCAAGGACTGGGGGGGCGCGGTGCAGAA.

As for this clone: Mouse gene names and germline throughout. The DNA ends 4 residues before the CDR3 does, and the rest of the CDR3 is filled in from the germline J gene. The V and J genes are TRBV31 and TRBJ2-5; tentatively, D is TRBD2 (6 bases). The germline V gene encodes CDR1 GKSSPN and CDR2 SITVG. With 0 bases removed from V and 0 bases from J, the gap between germline ends came to 10 bases. The CDR3 extends over 15 amino acids. The CDR3 here is CAWSLSGGNQDTQYF. The DNA read from the CDR3 is TGTGCCTGGAGTCTAAGTGGGGGTAACCAAGAC.

A note on this clone: Each gene name is a mouse one. The read stops 4 residues short of the end of the CDR3; the missing end is completed from the germline J gene. The chain is built from TRBV19 and TRBJ2-4; 8 bases line up with TRBD2. The V segment lost 1 base and the J segment 1 base; nucleotides outside the gene matches: 2. This CDR3 has 15 residues. Per germline, CDR1 FNHDT and CDR2 SITEND (reference sequence). CDR3 region: CASSITGGRQNTLYF. The covered CDR3 bases are TGTGCCAGCAGTATAACTGGGGGACGTCAAAAC.

This clone showed up many times. Gene labels here are mouse ones. The read ends 4 residues before the CDR3 terminus; that terminus is restored from the germline J gene. V is TRBV13-3 and J is TRBJ2-7; possible D gene TRBD1, 6 bases. The CDR3 is 15 amino acids. Trimming cost V 5 bases and J 0 bases, with 15 bases left between them. Per germline, CDR1 NNHDY and CDR2 SYVADS. This chain's CDR3 is CASRFLGQSSYEQYF. Partial CDR3 DNA: TGTGCCAGCAGGTTCCTCGGACAGAGCTCCTAT.

Within the sample, this clone is medium-sized (0.01 to 0.1%). All gene names here are mouse names. With the read ending 3 residues before the CDR3 end, the germline J gene is used to fill in that end. The chain employs TRBV26 and TRBJ1-6, with TRBD1 matching 7 bases. TRBJ1-6 has ORF status, its function being uncertain. Germline CDR1 reads KGHPV; CDR2 reads FQNQEV (reference sequence). The ends lost 4 bases at V and 4 bases at J; junction bases unmatched: 1. The CDR3 runs 14 residues. The chain's CDR3 is CASSPGQYNSPLYF. CDR3 bases read: TGTGCCAGCAGTCCGGGACAGTATAATTCGCCC.

By its share, this clone is medium-sized. Genes and germline are mouse. The read ends 4 residues before the CDR3 terminus; that terminus is restored from the germline J gene. The genes are TRBV1 and TRBJ2-7; no clear D. This CDR3 comprises 10 residues. Germline V CDR1 and CDR2: NSQYPW, LRSPGD (reference sequence). The CDR3 is CTCRRDEQYF. CDR3 DNA (partial): TGCACCTGCAGAAGGGAT. Full variable domain (rest looked up from reference TRBV1 and TRBJ2-7): VTLLEQNPRWRLVPRGQAVNLRCILKNSQYPWMSWYQQDLQKQLQWLFTLRSPGDKEVKSLPGADYLATRVTDTELRLQVANMSQGRTLYCTCRRDEQYFGPGTRLTVL.

The table lists this clone with a few counts. All gene names here are mouse names. The observed sequence ends 4 residues before the CDR3 terminus, with the missing tail filled in from the germline J gene. This chain connects TRBV4 to TRBJ2-5; D is possibly TRBD2 (6 bases). Looked up from germline, CDR1 is LGHDT and CDR2 is YNNKQL (reference sequence). This CDR3 has 14 residues. The CDR3 here is CASSWSGVEDTQYF. Partial CDR3 DNA: TGTGCCAGCAGCTGGTCTGGGGTGGAAGAC.